These T cell receptor beta chains were read from a single sample in a study of neurological immune-mediated disorders. TCRdb reanalysed the 5' RACE reads using MiXCR and keeps one entry per CDR3 protein. The sample has tens of thousands of distinct CDR3 sequences, over 9% seen once; the top ten hold roughly 5%. The sequenced material came from PBMCs. Receptors originate from a man aged 65-85 years with HTLV-1-associated myelopathy (HAM/TSP). Both conserved end residues are part of each CDR3. Each record gives: clone size, V gene, D gene, J gene, CDR3 DNA, CDR3 protein. D genes are given only for firm matches. Not every row has a clone size; where given, it reads once, few, many or a size class.

abundance: many
v_gene: TRBV7-2
d_gene: -
j_gene: TRBJ2-4
CDR3nt: TGTGCCAGCAGCACGAGAGGCAAAAACATTCAGTACTTC
CDR3aa: CASSTRGKNIQYF

abundance: many
v_gene: TRBV5-1
d_gene: -
j_gene: TRBJ2-1
CDR3nt: TGCGCCAGCAGCCCTGACATAAGCTCCTACAATGAGCAGTTCTTC
CDR3aa: CASSPDISSYNEQFF

abundance: few
v_gene: TRBV7-2
d_gene: TRBD2
j_gene: TRBJ2-1
CDR3nt: TGTGCCAGCAGCGAACCTAGCGGTTACAATGAGCAGTTCTTC
CDR3aa: CASSEPSGYNEQFF

abundance: many
v_gene: TRBV4-3
d_gene: -
j_gene: TRBJ2-7
CDR3nt: TGCGCCAGCAGCCAAGATCTGGTTAGAGCGGGCGCCCCCTACGAGCAGTACTTC
CDR3aa: CASSQDLVRAGAPYEQYF

abundance: many
v_gene: TRBV27
d_gene: -
j_gene: TRBJ2-7
CDR3nt: TGTGCCAGCAGTCCCCGACAGGCAAGTTACGAGCAGTACTTC
CDR3aa: CASSPRQASYEQYF

abundance: few
v_gene: TRBV7-9
d_gene: -
j_gene: TRBJ2-2
CDR3nt: TGTGCCAGCAGCGCCGGGGGGAACACCGGGGAGCTGTTTTTT
CDR3aa: CASSAGGNTGELFF

abundance: many
v_gene: TRBV5-1
d_gene: -
j_gene: TRBJ2-3
CDR3nt: TGCGCCAGCATGCGGGACTGGAATACAGATACGCAGTATTTT
CDR3aa: CASMRDWNTDTQYF

abundance: many
v_gene: TRBV20-1
d_gene: -
j_gene: TRBJ2-5
CDR3nt: TGCAGTGCGGATCGGGGATTAGAGACCCAGTACTTC
CDR3aa: CSADRGLETQYF

abundance: many
v_gene: TRBV14
d_gene: TRBD1
j_gene: TRBJ2-2
CDR3nt: TGTGCCAGCAGCCCCGACAGGGGGACCGGGGAGCTGTTTTTT
CDR3aa: CASSPDRGTGELFF

abundance: many
v_gene: TRBV4-3
d_gene: TRBD1
j_gene: TRBJ2-3
CDR3nt: TGCGCCAGCAGCACCCGACAGGGAACAGATACGCAGTATTTT
CDR3aa: CASSTRQGTDTQYF

abundance: many
v_gene: TRBV7-9
d_gene: -
j_gene: TRBJ2-5
CDR3nt: TGTGCCAGCAGCCTAGGCCCCACTGGGACCCAGTACTTC
CDR3aa: CASSLGPTGTQYF

abundance: many
v_gene: TRBV5-1
d_gene: -
j_gene: TRBJ2-4
CDR3nt: TGCGCCAGAAAACCTCCTCCTGGCTCCACCTCAGCCAAAAACATTCAGTACTTC
CDR3aa: CARKPPPGSTSAKNIQYF

abundance: -
v_gene: TRBV7-6
d_gene: -
j_gene: TRBJ2-1
CDR3nt: TGTGCCAGCAGCTTAAATGATTGGGACTCTATGTTCTTC
CDR3aa: CASSLNDWDSMFF

abundance: many
v_gene: TRBV7-2
d_gene: TRBD1
j_gene: TRBJ1-5
CDR3nt: TGTGCCAGCAGCTTAGGCGGGACAGGAAATCAGCCCCAGCATTTT
CDR3aa: CASSLGGTGNQPQHF

abundance: -
v_gene: TRBV25-1
d_gene: TRBD1
j_gene: TRBJ1-5
CDR3nt: TGTGCCAGCAGTGCACCACAGGGGGCGGGGCAGCCCCAGCATTTT
CDR3aa: CASSAPQGAGQPQHF

abundance: many
v_gene: TRBV9
d_gene: -
j_gene: TRBJ2-1
CDR3nt: TGTGCCAGCAGCTTAGGGACCCGCGCGGTGGGTGAGCAGTTCTTC
CDR3aa: CASSLGTRAVGEQFF

abundance: many
v_gene: TRBV20-1
d_gene: -
j_gene: TRBJ2-3
CDR3nt: TGCAGTGCTAGATACGGGGCTGCCACAGATACGCAGTATTTT
CDR3aa: CSARYGAATDTQYF

abundance: -
v_gene: TRBV24-1
d_gene: TRBD1
j_gene: TRBJ2-5
CDR3nt: TGTGCCACCATCCACTATGTAGGGGACAGGGGTGGATGGGAGACCCAGTACTTC
CDR3aa: CATIHYVGDRGGWETQYF

abundance: many
v_gene: TRBV20-1
d_gene: -
j_gene: TRBJ1-1
CDR3nt: TGCAGTGCTAGAGAAGGGGCGGGGGACACTGAAGCTTTCTTT
CDR3aa: CSAREGAGDTEAFF

abundance: many
v_gene: TRBV11-2
d_gene: -
j_gene: TRBJ2-3
CDR3nt: TGTGCCAGCAGCCTTATGGGGACCGGCACAGATACGCAGTATTTT
CDR3aa: CASSLMGTGTDTQYF

abundance: many
v_gene: TRBV7-3
d_gene: -
j_gene: TRBJ2-5
CDR3nt: TGTGCCAGCAGCCCAGGTCCCCTTGACGAAAAGACCCAGTACTTC
CDR3aa: CASSPGPLDEKTQYF

abundance: many
v_gene: TRBV29-1
d_gene: TRBD2
j_gene: TRBJ2-3
CDR3nt: TGCAGCGTTGAGCTCGCTAGCGGGAGGAGAGGGGATACGCAGTATTTT
CDR3aa: CSVELASGRRGDTQYF

abundance: many
v_gene: TRBV18
d_gene: TRBD2
j_gene: TRBJ2-1
CDR3nt: TGTGCCAGCTCACCGAAAGGACTAGGCAATGAGCAGTTCTTC
CDR3aa: CASSPKGLGNEQFF

abundance: -
v_gene: TRBV28
d_gene: TRBD2
j_gene: TRBJ2-1
CDR3nt: TGTGCCAGAAGTCCTCCGGGGACTAGCGGAGACAATGAGCAGTTCTTC
CDR3aa: CARSPPGTSGDNEQFF

abundance: -
v_gene: TRBV7-7
d_gene: TRBD1
j_gene: TRBJ2-1
CDR3nt: TGTGCCAGCAGCCCCTGGGACAGGAGCAATGAGCAGTTCTTC
CDR3aa: CASSPWDRSNEQFF

abundance: many
v_gene: TRBV4-3
d_gene: -
j_gene: TRBJ1-4
CDR3nt: TGCGCCAGCAGCCAAGAATGGTCAACTAATGAAAAACTGTTTTTT
CDR3aa: CASSQEWSTNEKLFF

abundance: many
v_gene: TRBV7-2
d_gene: -
j_gene: TRBJ2-2
CDR3nt: TGTGCCAGCCGTAGCCGGGGCACCGGGGAGCTGTTTTTT
CDR3aa: CASRSRGTGELFF

abundance: many
v_gene: TRBV12-3/TRBV12-4
d_gene: -
j_gene: TRBJ2-5
CDR3nt: TGTGCCAGCAGGTCGACAGGAGGGGAGACCCAGTACTTC
CDR3aa: CASRSTGGETQYF